This T cell receptor beta chain came from a study of memory CD4+ T cells and cytomegalovirus serostatus. Only in-frame clones appear in the TCRdb table, and some are missing; sequencing was by immunoSEQ multiplex PCR. Here the sample spans 50,000 to 70,000 clones, 60% to 75% being singletons. Single viable CD3+CD4+CD8-CD45RO+ cells were sorted as the memory CD4+ T cells. V gave up 8 bases and J gave up 8 bases; unmatched junction bases: 17. This CDR3 is built from 18 residues. CDR1 and CDR2 (germline): MDHEN, SYDVKM. Regarding the study as a whole: Repertoires predicted CMV serostatus with median bootstrapped AUC of about 0.94. About 40% of the roughly 160 known CMV-associated TCRbeta sequences appeared in CD4+ memory.

Comment on this clone: Its antigen is still unknown.

The chain links TRBV28 to TRBJ2-4, with TRBD2 matching over 14 bases. Sequenced sample: memory CD4+ T cells from blood. This TCR came from an adult in good health and CMV-seropositive. The CDR3 DNA reads as TGTGCCAGCCGACAGCCCACGGGACTAGCGGGAGTTGTCGACATTCAGTACTTC. Its protein product is CASRQPTGLAGVVDIQYF.